The clone carrying this T cell receptor beta chain was seen a few times. The antigen remains undetermined. The source of the sample is a study of vaccination and CD4 T cells after COVID-19. V was shortened by 6 bases and J by 0 bases, with 12 bases between the two germline ends. Germline-derived CDR1 and CDR2 are DFQATT and SNEGSKA (reference sequence). This CDR3 comprises 14 residues. Documented treatment: approximately nine-day PBMC culture with coronavirus spike peptide pools or control peptides (ViraFEST assay). Cultured CD4+ T-cell DNA underwent Oncomine TCR Beta short-read sequencing. TCRdb fed the PCR reads into MiXCR, producing one record per CDR3 protein. The sample lists roughly 10,000 distinct CDR3 sequences; over 60% were seen once.

V gene TRBV20-1 combines with J gene TRBJ1-5; D call uncertain. What was sequenced was CD4+ T cells from blood, cultured in vitro. The TCR originated in a human donor who had recovered from COVID-19. CDR3 DNA sequence: TGCAGTGCCCCGCGGGCTTATAGCAATCAGCCCCAGCATTTT. This translates into CSAPRAYSNQPQHF.